The next 9 T cell receptor beta chains were all read from a single sample in a study of blood T cell repertoires in COVID-19. Profiling relied on immunoSEQ multiplex PCR, and the TCRdb table lists in-frame clones only, not all of them. The sample includes about 26,000 clones, less than 85% of them seen just once. Input material: peripheral blood. The receptors shown here come from a human donor in a cohort sampled during active COVID-19.

The chain joins TRBV5-1 to TRBJ1-1; D remains ambiguous. The CDR3 has 14 amino acids. The V end lost 4 bases, the J end lost 1 base, and 11 bases lay between the germline ends. The germline CDR1 and CDR2 sequences are SGHRS and YFSETQ. As DNA, the CDR3 is TGCGCCAGCAGCCTTAGTTCGGGGAACACTGAAGCTTTCTTT. It encodes CASSLSSGNTEAFF.

This chain links TRBV25-1 with TRBJ1-6, with 9 bases that match TRBD1. CDR1 and CDR2 (germline): MGHDK, SYGVNS. The CDR3 has 17 amino acids. The V gene end was trimmed by 2 bases and the J gene end by 2 bases; junction bases not matched to a gene: 4. The CDR3 protein is CASSEIGTGPYNSPLHF. CDR3 DNA sequence: TGTGCCAGCAGTGAAATCGGGACAGGGCCCTATAATTCACCCCTCCACTTT.

This chain connects TRBV18 to TRBJ1-1, with TRBD1 identical over 7 bases. CDR3 length: 13 amino acids. Trimming cost V 8 bases and J 3 bases; bases outside gene matches: 6. Germline V gene data show CDR1 as KGHSH and CDR2 as LQKENI. The CDR3 DNA is TGTGCCAGCAGGGGGCGCGGGGACACTGAAGCTTTCTTT. It is translated as CASRGRGDTEAFF.

The chain combines TRBV19 with TRBJ2-7; 8 positions agree with TRBD1. This CDR3 comprises 13 residues. Germline V gene lookup returns CDR1 LNHDA and CDR2 SQIVND (reference sequence). V lost 4 bases to trimming and J lost 3 bases; unmatched junction nucleotides: 2. CDR3 nucleotide sequence: TGTGCCAGTAGTAGACAGGGGAACTACGAGCAGTACTTC. Residues: CASSRQGNYEQYF.

The chain links TRBV6-5 to TRBJ2-1, with TRBD2 matching over 11 bases. CDR1 and CDR2 from the germline V gene are MNHEY and SVGAGI. V shed 6 bases, J shed 9 bases, and the junction held 10 bases outside the gene matches. The CDR3 spans 15 residues. CDR3 DNA sequence: TGTGCCAGCAGCCGCGGCCTAGCGGGGGGTAGTGAGCAGTTCTTC. Translation gives CASSRGLAGGSEQFF.

The chain links TRBV11-3 to TRBJ1-6, with no clear D. V shed 2 bases and J shed 7 bases, with 6 bases lying between them. CDR3 length equals 13 residues. Germline V gene lookup returns CDR1 SGHNT and CDR2 YENEEA. CDR3 protein: CASSLLTNSPLHF. The CDR3 nucleotides are TGTGCCAGCAGCTTATTGACAAATTCACCCCTCCACTTT.

The gene calls are TRBV7-2 and TRBJ2-3, with D tentatively TRBD1 (5 bases). With 5 bases removed from V and 3 bases from J, the gap between germline ends came to 15 bases. Germline-derived CDR1 and CDR2 are SGHTA and FQGNSA. The CDR3 totals 15 residues. The chain's CDR3 is CASSGAWSGTDTQYF. CDR3 in DNA: TGTGCCAGCAGCGGGGCTTGGAGTGGGACAGATACGCAGTATTTT. The full variable domain, rest sourced from reference TRBV7-2 and TRBJ2-3, is GAGVSQSPSNKVTEKGKDVELRCDPISGHTALYWYRQSLGQGLEFLIYFQGNSAPDKSGLPSDRFSAERTGGSVSTLTIQRTQQEDSAVYLCASSGAWSGTDTQYFGPGTRLTVL.

The V and J genes are TRBV5-1 and TRBJ2-3; a possible D gene is TRBD1 (5 bases). CDR1 is SGHRS, CDR2 YFSETQ, per germline. The CDR3 totals 14 residues. The ends were cut back, 3 bases at V and 4 bases at J, with 12 bases in the middle. The CDR3 DNA sequence: TGCGCCAGCAGCTCCCGGTGGGGCGCAGATACGCAGTATTTT. As protein: CASSSRWGADTQYF.

This sequence joins TRBV6-6 and TRBJ2-3; 11 nucleotides align to TRBD2. The CDR3 is 16 amino acids. Trimming cost V 6 bases and J 3 bases; bases outside gene matches: 8. From germline, CDR1 is MNHNY and CDR2 SVGAGI (reference sequence). CDR3 loop: CASRRLLAGETDTQYF. CDR3 coding DNA: TGTGCCAGCAGACGTCTACTAGCGGGAGAGACAGATACGCAGTATTTT.